This T cell receptor beta chain was sequenced during a study of blood T cell repertoires in COVID-19. Study in general: Sites across the United States, Italy and Spain contributed samples from acute and convalescent COVID-19.

Sequencing used immunoSEQ multiplex PCR; TCRdb keeps in-frame clones, though not all of them. The profile shows around 95,000 clones, more than 75% of them singletons. The J segment lost 4 bases and the V segment lost 3 bases, leaving 4 bases of the junction unmatched. Per germline, CDR1 SEHNR and CDR2 FQNEAQ (reference sequence). The CDR3 consists of 16 residues. The rearrangement links TRBV7-9 to TRBJ2-2, with TRBD2 identical over 11 bases. The sample taken for sequencing was peripheral blood. The source of this sequence is a human donor in a cohort sampled during active COVID-19. The CDR3 DNA is TGTGCCAGCAGCTTGGTGACTAGCGGGGCCACCGGGGAGCTGTTTTTT. Protein product: CASSLVTSGATGELFF.